The 28 T cell receptor beta chains below were found in one sample sequenced in a study of blood T cell repertoires in COVID-19. Sequenced by immunoSEQ multiplex PCR; TCRdb stores in-frame clones only, minus some. The table lists 55,000 to 90,000 clones, roughly nine tenths of them singletons. Sequenced sample: peripheral blood. These receptors were collected from an older woman with acute or convalescent COVID-19.

The chain has TRBV2 and TRBJ1-2, with D possibly matching TRBD1 (6 bases). V lost 6 bases to trimming and J lost 3 bases, with 11 bases between them. The CDR3 totals 13 residues. Germline V lookup: CDR1 SNHLY, CDR2 FYNNEI. In DNA, the CDR3 is TGTGCCAGCAGGGCACAGGGTGACTATGGCTACACCTTC. This encodes CASRAQGDYGYTF.

In DNA form, the CDR3 reads TGTGCCAGCGCTAAGGAAGGGAGTTCAGGAAACACCATATATTTT. Amino acid sequence: CASAKEGSSGNTIYF. The V gene is TRBV6-6, the J gene TRBJ1-3, with D hard to call. Trimming removed 8 bases at V and 4 bases at J, with 18 bases between. The CDR3 length is 15 residues. Per the germline V gene, CDR1 is MNHNY and CDR2 is SVGAGI (reference sequence).

The gene calls are TRBV6-1 and TRBJ2-7, with 11 positions matching TRBD2. CDR3 length equals 15 residues. Trimming took 2 bases from V and 5 from J; bases not matched to a gene: 5. The germline V gene encodes CDR1 MNHNS and CDR2 SASEGT. CDR3 nucleotides: TGTGCCAGCAGTGAAAATCTAGCGGGGGGTAACGAGCAGTACTTC. Amino acid sequence: CASSENLAGGNEQYF.

The CDR3 bases are TGTGCCAGTAGCGCCGGGACAGGGGGTGTGCAGTACTTC. Translated: CASSAGTGGVQYF. This chain connects TRBV19 to TRBJ2-7; TRBD1 matches at 11 bases. Per germline, CDR1 LNHDA and CDR2 SQIVND (reference sequence). The CDR3 has 13 amino acids. Trimming removed 6 bases from V and 9 bases from J; junction bases left unmatched: 7. The full variable domain, completed using reference TRBV19 and TRBJ2-7, is DGGITQSPKYLFRKEGQNVTLSCEQNLNHDAMYWYRQDPGQGLRLIYYSQIVNDFQKGDIAEGYSVSREKKESFPLTVTSAQKNPTAFYLCASSAGTGGVQYFGPGTRLTVT.

The chain carries TRBV6-5 and TRBJ1-4; 9 bases map to TRBD1. CDR1 is MNHEY and CDR2 is SVGAGI in the germline V gene. This CDR3 is built from 15 residues. With V trimmed by 6 bases and J by 3 bases, 5 bases remained unmatched. In nucleotides, the CDR3 is TGTGCCAGCAGACGACAGGGGGTGGCTAATGAAAAACTGTTTTTT. Protein: CASRRQGVANEKLFF.

The rearrangement links TRBV7-8 to TRBJ1-5, with 7 bases that match TRBD1. There are 17 residues in the CDR3. The V gene end was trimmed by 1 base and the J gene end by 2 bases; junction bases not matched to a gene: 8. Per the germline V gene, CDR1 is SGHVS and CDR2 is FQNEAQ. The CDR3 DNA sequence: TGTGCCAGCAGCTTAGAGGGGGCCTTTGGGGGCAATCAGCCCCAGCATTTT. Protein sequence: CASSLEGAFGGNQPQHF.

The DNA for the CDR3 is TGTGCCAGCAGTTACTCGCGCGACTCCTACGAGCAGTACTTC. It codes for CASSYSRDSYEQYF. The rearrangement joins TRBV6-5 to TRBJ2-7; D uncertain. The CDR3 extends over 14 amino acids. The germline V and J ends were trimmed by 0 bases and 0 bases, with 6 bases remaining between them. Germline CDR1 reads MNHEY; CDR2 reads SVGAGI.

The chain links TRBV30 to TRBJ2-5, with 10 bases aligning to TRBD1. The V gene's germline CDR1 is GTSNPN and CDR2 SVGIG (reference sequence). The V and J ends lost 1 base and 2 bases, in that order; junction bases with no gene match: 1. This CDR3 has 14 amino acids. The CDR3 here is CAWSGTGGQETQYF. CDR3 coding DNA: TGTGCCTGGAGTGGGACAGGGGGACAAGAGACCCAGTACTTC.

The gene calls are TRBV27 and TRBJ2-3; tentatively, D is TRBD2 (5 bases). V was clipped by 4 bases and J by 2 bases, with 10 bases between them. CDR3 length: 14 amino acids. CDR1 and CDR2 (germline): MNHEY, SMNVEV (reference sequence). The CDR3 region is CASSYGLNTDTQYF. The CDR3 DNA reads as TGTGCCAGCAGTTACGGACTGAACACAGATACGCAGTATTTT.

The V and J genes are TRBV19 and TRBJ1-5; D possibly corresponds to TRBD1 (5 bases). Germline CDR1 LNHDA, CDR2 SQIVND (reference sequence). The CDR3 is 15 amino acids. V gave up 2 bases and J gave up 5 bases, with 13 bases separating them. CDR3 in DNA: TGTGCCAGTAGTATATACGTCAGGGCGGATCAGCCCCAGCATTTT. The encoded protein is CASSIYVRADQPQHF.

The genes are TRBV19 and TRBJ2-7, with 11 positions matching TRBD1. V lost 3 bases to trimming and J lost 2 bases; unmatched junction nucleotides: 3. Germline V lookup: CDR1 LNHDA, CDR2 SQIVND (reference sequence). The CDR3 contains 15 residues. CDR3 sequence reads: CASSIAGQGAYEQYF. Here the CDR3 DNA reads TGTGCCAGTAGTATCGCGGGACAGGGGGCCTACGAGCAGTACTTC.

This clone was recorded only once. This chain joins TRBV29-1 and TRBJ1-4; perhaps TRBD1 as D (5 bases). V shed 6 bases and J shed 7 bases, with 15 bases lying between them. From germline, CDR1 is SQVTM and CDR2 ANQGSEA. CDR3 length equals 13 residues. For the CDR3, the DNA is TGCAGCGTGGAGGGGCATCGAGGTGAAAAACTGTTTTTT. Translated: CSVEGHRGEKLFF.

The chain is built from TRBV7-2 and TRBJ2-1; no definite D call. Germline-derived CDR1 and CDR2 are SGHTA and FQGNSA. This CDR3 region has 15 residues. V was cut by 1 base and J by 4 bases, with 11 bases left in between. The CDR3 loop is CASSLGSSLYNEQFF. The CDR3 DNA reads TGTGCCAGCAGCTTAGGTTCCTCTTTATACAATGAGCAGTTCTTC.

The chain uses TRBV10-3 and TRBJ2-2; 9 positions match TRBD1. With 7 bases clipped from V and 1 base from J, the junction kept 1 base outside the gene matches. The germline CDR1 and CDR2 sequences are ENHRY and SYGVKD. CDR3 length equals 14 residues. The CDR3 bases are TGTGCCATCACGACAGGGGGGAACACCGGGGAGCTGTTTTTT. Translation: CAITTGGNTGELFF.

The chain uses TRBV29-1 and TRBJ2-3, with 9 positions matching TRBD2. V lost 8 bases to trimming and J lost 2 bases; unmatched junction nucleotides: 11. Germline V gene sequence: CDR1 SQVTM, CDR2 ANQGSEA. The CDR3 is made up of 15 amino acids. This CDR3 reads CSLSGGPRSTDTQYF. CDR3 coding DNA: TGCAGCTTAAGCGGGGGGCCACGTTCCACAGATACGCAGTATTTT.

The chain is built from TRBV7-2 and TRBJ2-6; TRBD1 matches at 9 bases. CDR1 SGHTA and CDR2 FQGNSA come from the germline V gene. J was trimmed by 12 bases and V by 5 bases; bases with no gene match: 8. The CDR3 extends over 14 amino acids. CDR3 DNA: TGTGCCAGCAGCGGACAGGGGCTCTCGCCCGTCCTGACTTTC. Its protein product is CASSGQGLSPVLTF. Complete variable domain (other parts from reference TRBV7-2 and TRBJ2-6): GAGVSQSPSNKVTEKGKDVELRCDPISGHTALYWYRQSLGQGLEFLIYFQGNSAPDKSGLPSDRFSAERTGGSVSTLTIQRTQQEDSAVYLCASSGQGLSPVLTFGAGSRLTVL.

This chain links TRBV5-5 with TRBJ1-3; no clear D gene. The V and J ends lost 4 bases and 0 bases respectively, with 11 bases between them. The germline V gene encodes CDR1 SGHKS and CDR2 YYEKEE (reference sequence). CDR3 length: 15 residues. The CDR3 here is CASSVRWSSGNTIYF. The CDR3, as DNA: TGTGCCAGCAGCGTACGGTGGAGCTCTGGAAACACCATATATTTT.

This chain connects TRBV14 to TRBJ2-2; D is perhaps TRBD2 (5 bases). Germline CDR1 is SGHDN and CDR2 is FVKESK. This CDR3 region has 14 residues. Trimming removed 4 bases at V and 1 base at J, with 7 bases between. The CDR3 DNA follows: TGTGCCAGCAGCCCCGGAGGGAACACCGGGGAGCTGTTTTTT. Its protein is CASSPGGNTGELFF.

This rearrangement joins TRBV10-3 to TRBJ1-1; 8 bases are shared with TRBD1. The CDR3 has 12 residues. Trimming cost V 9 bases and J 1 base; bases outside gene matches: 1. The germline CDR1 and CDR2 sequences are ENHRY and SYGVKD. CDR3 coding DNA: TGTGCCATAGGACAGGGGAACACTGAAGCTTTCTTT. It codes for CAIGQGNTEAFF.

This chain uses TRBV10-3 with TRBJ2-3; D remains unclear. V gave up 7 bases and J gave up 2 bases, with 13 bases separating them. There are 14 residues in the CDR3. Germline CDR1 reads ENHRY; CDR2 reads SYGVKD. The CDR3 region has the DNA TGTGCCATCAAGGCGGCCTTAGACACAGATACGCAGTATTTT. This gives the protein CAIKAALDTDTQYF.

The chain links TRBV3-1 (or the pseudogene TRBV3-2) to TRBJ2-7, with 7 nucleotides matching TRBD1. J gave up 1 base and V 2 bases, and 2 bases lay outside the gene matches. Germline V lookup: CDR1 LGHDT, CDR2 YNNKEL (reference sequence). The CDR3 has 14 residues. The CDR3 spells CASSQKGQSYEQYF. In nucleotides, the CDR3 is TGTGCCAGCAGCCAAAAGGGACAGTCCTACGAGCAGTACTTC.

The J gene is TRBJ1-1, the V gene TRBV3-1 (or the pseudogene TRBV3-2); TRBD1 aligns across 8 bases. Germline CDR1 and CDR2: LGHDT and YNNKEL (reference sequence). Trimming at V came to 0 bases and at J to 5 bases, leaving 5 bases not matched to a gene. CDR3 length: 15 residues. The CDR3 sequence is CASSQEQGVKTEAFF. The DNA for the CDR3 is TGTGCCAGCAGCCAAGAACAGGGGGTAAAAACTGAAGCTTTCTTT.

The CDR3 nucleotides read TGTGCCAGCAGTTCTAAGGGGATTTACGAGCAGTACTTC. Translated: CASSSKGIYEQYF. J is TRBJ2-7 and V is TRBV27, with a weak D call TRBD1 (5 bases). The CDR3 totals 13 residues. The ends were cut back, 4 bases at V and 4 bases at J, with 11 bases in the middle. Looked up from germline, CDR1 is MNHEY and CDR2 is SMNVEV (reference sequence).

The chain has TRBV27 and TRBJ2-1, with 8 positions matching TRBD1. Trimming at V came to 4 bases and at J to 3 bases, leaving 11 bases not matched to a gene. This CDR3 has 17 amino acids. CDR1 is MNHEY, CDR2 SMNVEV, per germline (reference sequence). The CDR3 DNA follows: TGTGCCAGCAGTTCCTCGGAAAACAGGGGGGTCTACAATGAGCAGTTCTTC. Translated, it gives CASSSSENRGVYNEQFF.

The rearrangement joins TRBV7-9 to TRBJ2-7; D is ambiguous. Trimming stripped 1 base from V and 4 bases from J, with 5 bases between. The CDR3 consists of 12 residues. The germline gives CDR1 SEHNR, CDR2 FQNEAQ (reference sequence). CDR3 bases: TGTGCCAGCAGCTTAGTTCAGTACGAGCAGTACTTC. It is translated as CASSLVQYEQYF.

The chain couples TRBV7-3 to TRBJ2-7; D possibly corresponds to TRBD2 (5 bases). The CDR3 extends over 14 amino acids. Deletions cut 5 bases from V and 2 bases from J, with 13 bases between. Per germline, CDR1 SGHTA and CDR2 FQGTGA. CDR3 region: CASSPVSGPYEQYF. The CDR3 DNA is TGTGCCAGCAGCCCCGTCAGCGGCCCCTACGAGCAGTACTTC. Together with reference TRBV7-3 and TRBJ2-7, the CDR3 gives the full variable domain: GAGVSQTPSNKVTEKGKYVELRCDPISGHTALYWYRQSLGQGPEFLIYFQGTGAADDSGLPNDRFFAVRPEGSVSTLKIQRTERGDSAVYLCASSPVSGPYEQYFGPGTRLTVT.

The chain employs TRBV19 and TRBJ2-3; tentative D call: TRBD2 (5 bases). Deletions cut 1 base from V and 2 bases from J, with 13 bases between. CDR1 LNHDA and CDR2 SQIVND come from the germline V gene (reference sequence). The CDR3 is 16 residues long. CDR3 sequence reads: CASSIAGNGLTDTQYF. CDR3 nucleotides: TGTGCCAGTAGTATAGCGGGGAATGGCCTCACAGATACGCAGTATTTT. Looking up the rest from reference TRBV19 and TRBJ2-3 gives the full variable domain: DGGITQSPKYLFRKEGQNVTLSCEQNLNHDAMYWYRQDPGQGLRLIYYSQIVNDFQKGDIAEGYSVSREKKESFPLTVTSAQKNPTAFYLCASSIAGNGLTDTQYFGPGTRLTVL.

This chain connects TRBV5-8 to TRBJ2-5; tentative D call: TRBD2 (6 bases). This CDR3 contains 14 residues. Trimming stripped 3 bases from V and 6 bases from J, with 15 bases between. Germline CDR1 SGHTS, CDR2 YDEGEE. This CDR3 is CASSYLGGGKTQYF. In DNA, the CDR3 is TGTGCCAGCAGCTATCTAGGAGGAGGGAAGACCCAGTACTTC.